A selection of T cell receptor beta chains follows, all from one sample in a study of T cells in Graves' hyperthyroidism and ophthalmopathy. TCRdb re-derived calls from the multiplex PCR reads in MiXCR, one entry per CDR3 protein. The top ten clones hold roughly 13% of a sample with hundreds of thousands of distinct CDR3 sequences, approximately 15% of them seen once. The sequenced sample consisted of blood. These receptors were taken from a man aged 18-30 years with Graves' ophthalmopathy. The CDR3 runs from the conserved cysteine through the conserved F or W. The D gene is left open where the match is weak. The size entry is marked missing in some rows and otherwise reads once, few, many or a size class.

clone size | D gene | J gene | V gene | CDR3 DNA | CDR3 protein
many | . | TRBJ2-1 | TRBV27 | TGTGCCAGCAGGATCGGACCGGGAGTGGGAAATGAGCAGTTCTTC | CASRIGPGVGNEQFF
many | . | TRBJ2-7 | TRBV11-2 | TGTGCCAGCAGCCCCCGTAAGACCGGTTTTGTTTCGTCCTACGAGCAGTACTTC | CASSPRKTGFVSSYEQYF
. | . | TRBJ1-1 | TRBV19 | TGTGCCAGTAGGGGGCCGAACACTGAAGCTTTCTTT | CASRGPNTEAFF
few | . | TRBJ2-2 | TRBV27 | TGTGCCAGCAGGCGCGGGACCATTGTGGAGGAGCTGTTTTTT | CASRRGTIVEELFF
many | . | TRBJ2-1 | TRBV12-3/TRBV12-4 | TGTGCCAGCACTTTAGGGGTCCTCTCCTACAATGAGCAGTTCTTC | CASTLGVLSYNEQFF
. | TRBD1 | TRBJ1-5 | TRBV19 | TGTGCCAGTAGTTCGGGACAGGGTATTCAGCCCCAGCATTTT | CASSSGQGIQPQHF
many | . | TRBJ2-3 | TRBV3-1 | TGTGCCAGCAGCGGGCCTGGTGCGGCTTCCACAGATACGCAGTATTTT | CASSGPGAASTDTQYF
many | . | TRBJ1-1 | TRBV7-2 | TGTGCCAGCAGCTTAGGTTCGAACACTGAAGCTTTCTTT | CASSLGSNTEAFF
many | . | TRBJ1-2 | TRBV20-1 | TGCAGTGCTCTCCCTGGCTATGGCTACACCTTC | CSALPGYGYTF
. | . | TRBJ2-2 | TRBV12-3/TRBV12-4 | TGTGCCAGCAGTGTGGGGTCGGCGAACACCGGGGAGCTGTTTTTT | CASSVGSANTGELFF
many | . | TRBJ1-2 | TRBV3-1 | TGTGCCAGCAGCCAATTCCCCCCAGGGCATAACGGCTACACCTTC | CASSQFPPGHNGYTF
. | . | TRBJ1-1 | TRBV5-6 | TGTGCCAGCAATGACTTGGGAGGGAGCACTGAAGCTTTCTTT | CASNDLGGSTEAFF
many | TRBD2 | TRBJ2-7 | TRBV11-2 | TGTGCCAGCACCGGACTAGCGGGGGCGTTCTCCTACGAGCAGTACTTC | CASTGLAGAFSYEQYF
many | . | TRBJ1-1 | TRBV5-1 | TGCGCCAGCAGCTTGGAGTGGCCTCTTGCTTTCTTT | CASSLEWPLAFF
many | TRBD2 | TRBJ2-3 | TRBV3-1 | TGTGCCAGCAGACTGAGCGGGACTAGCACAGATACGCAGTATTTT | CASRLSGTSTDTQYF
. | . | TRBJ1-1 | TRBV5-5 | TGTGCCAGCGCTGAGATGACTGAAGCTTTCTTT | CASAEMTEAFF
once | . | TRBJ2-5 | TRBV7-2 | TGTGCCAGCAGCTTGGCGAACGTCCAAGAGACCCAGTACTTC | CASSLANVQETQYF
many | . | TRBJ2-7 | TRBV13 | TGTGCCAGCAGCCAAAGCGCCACCCAAACCTACGAGCAGTACTTC | CASSQSATQTYEQYF
. | . | TRBJ2-1 | TRBV10-3 | TGTGCCATCAGTGGGGATTTAGGGGCGGCGGCGGGAATGTACAATGAGCGGTTCTTC | CAISGDLGAAAGMYNERFF
many | TRBD2 | TRBJ2-2 | TRBV2 | TGTGCCAGCAGTCAGACTAGCGGGAGCGACACCGGGGAGCTGTTTTTT | CASSQTSGSDTGELFF
. | . | TRBJ2-3 | TRBV14 | TGTGCCAGCAGCCCATTTGCGGATACGCAGTATTTT | CASSPFADTQYF
many | TRBD1 | TRBJ1-2 | TRBV6-1 | TGTGCCAGCAAACAGGGGGGCTGGGATGGCTACACCTTC | CASKQGGWDGYTF
many | . | TRBJ1-1 | TRBV3-1 | TGTGCCAGCAGCCAGACGGACGGTAACACTGAAGCTTTCTTT | CASSQTDGNTEAFF
many | . | TRBJ2-1 | TRBV3-1 | TGTGCCAGCAGCCCGGGGACCTCGGGTGAGCAGTTCTTC | CASSPGTSGEQFF
many | TRBD1 | TRBJ1-2 | TRBV12-3/TRBV12-4 | TGTGCCAGCAGTTTAAAGCCAGGGGGCTTGGGCTACACCTTC | CASSLKPGGLGYTF
many | TRBD2 | TRBJ2-7 | TRBV3-1 | TGTGCCAGCAGCCAAGGGTCTAGCGGGCGTGCCGAGCAGTACTTC | CASSQGSSGRAEQYF
many | . | TRBJ2-5 | TRBV11-2 | TGTGCCAGCAGCCCTAGGGTGTTTGGAGAGACCCAGTACTTC | CASSPRVFGETQYF
few | . | TRBJ2-2 | TRBV9 | TGTGCCAGCAGCGTAGGGGAGGTATCCGGGGAGCTGTTTTTT | CASSVGEVSGELFF
many | TRBD1 | TRBJ1-1 | TRBV12-3/TRBV12-4 | TGTGCCAGCAGAGTCCTACAGGGGGCGAACACTGAAGCTTTCTTT | CASRVLQGANTEAFF
many | TRBD1 | TRBJ2-7 | TRBV20-1 | TGCAGTGCTTTCGTCCGGGACAGGTCCTACGAGCAGTACTTC | CSAFVRDRSYEQYF
many | . | TRBJ1-6 | TRBV7-9 | TGTGCCAGCGGACGAGGAGTTGAGTCACCCCTCCACTTT | CASGRGVESPLHF
many | . | TRBJ1-4 | TRBV20-1 | TGCAGTGCTAGATTCACAGCAAATGAAAAACTGTTTTTT | CSARFTANEKLFF
many | . | TRBJ1-6 | TRBV10-3 | TGTGCCATCAGTGAAGGACTGTATAATTCACCCCTCCACTTT | CAISEGLYNSPLHF
many | TRBD2 | TRBJ2-1 | TRBV10-3 | TGTGCCATCAGTGGTGCGACTAGCGGGAGCTCCTACAATGAGCAGTTCTTC | CAISGATSGSSYNEQFF
many | TRBD1 | TRBJ1-1 | TRBV5-1 | TGCGCCAGCAGCTTGGAGCTCGACAGGGCGGCTTTCTTT | CASSLELDRAAFF
many | . | TRBJ2-7 | TRBV13 | TGTGCCAGCAGCGAGGGGACACTTGGAGGTCACGAGCAGTACTTC | CASSEGTLGGHEQYF
many | TRBD2 | TRBJ2-7 | TRBV29-1 | TGCAGCGTTGAAGGGACTAGCGGGGCCTCCTACGAGCAGTACTTC | CSVEGTSGASYEQYF
few | . | TRBJ1-4 | TRBV7-9 | TGTGCCAGCAGCTTAGCCACCCCGGGACAAGGATACGAACTGTTTTTT | CASSLATPGQGYELFF
few | TRBD2 | TRBJ2-3 | TRBV3-1 | TGTGCCAGCAGCCTAGCGGGGGGGTCATTCACAGATACGCAGTATTTT | CASSLAGGSFTDTQYF
few | . | TRBJ1-5 | TRBV7-9 | TGTGCCAGCAGTCGCCTTTCCGATCAGCCCCAGCATTTT | CASSRLSDQPQHF
many | TRBD1 | TRBJ1-6 | TRBV5-5 | TGTGCCAGCGCCCGGGGACAGGACCCGAGTTCACCCCTCCACTTT | CASARGQDPSSPLHF
many | . | TRBJ2-3 | TRBV5-1 | TGCGCCAGCACCGCTGACCCCAGAGGACAGAGCACAGATACGCAGTATTTT | CASTADPRGQSTDTQYF
. | . | TRBJ1-1 | TRBV4-1 | TGCGCCAGCAGCCAAGTTGGATCGAGGCAGCCTGAAGCTTTCTTT | CASSQVGSRQPEAFF
few | TRBD1 | TRBJ2-1 | TRBV19 | TGTGCCAGTAGTACAGGGACAGGGGGGTACAATGAGCAGTTCTTC | CASSTGTGGYNEQFF
many | . | TRBJ2-1 | TRBV12-3/TRBV12-4 | TGTGCCAGCAGCCCGGGTCGAGGGGGGGGTTCCTACAATGAGCAGTTCTTC | CASSPGRGGGSYNEQFF
. | . | TRBJ1-1 | TRBV10-3 | TGTGCCATCAGTAGGGACACTATGAACACTGAAGCTTTCTTT | CAISRDTMNTEAFF
. | . | TRBJ2-4 | TRBV2 | TGTGCCAGCACCCCGGGGAGCAAAAACATTCAGTACTTC | CASTPGSKNIQYF
many | TRBD1 | TRBJ1-2 | TRBV6-1 | TGTGCCAGCAGTTCCAACAGGGGGGACTATGGCTACACCTTC | CASSSNRGDYGYTF
. | TRBD2 | TRBJ2-1 | TRBV5-1 | TGCGCCAGCAGCAGCGGACGGGAGGCCTACAATGAGCAGTTCTTC | CASSSGREAYNEQFF
many | . | TRBJ2-1 | TRBV20-1 | TGCAGTGCGGGTGTGGGGGCCTACAATGAGCAGTTCTTC | CSAGVGAYNEQFF